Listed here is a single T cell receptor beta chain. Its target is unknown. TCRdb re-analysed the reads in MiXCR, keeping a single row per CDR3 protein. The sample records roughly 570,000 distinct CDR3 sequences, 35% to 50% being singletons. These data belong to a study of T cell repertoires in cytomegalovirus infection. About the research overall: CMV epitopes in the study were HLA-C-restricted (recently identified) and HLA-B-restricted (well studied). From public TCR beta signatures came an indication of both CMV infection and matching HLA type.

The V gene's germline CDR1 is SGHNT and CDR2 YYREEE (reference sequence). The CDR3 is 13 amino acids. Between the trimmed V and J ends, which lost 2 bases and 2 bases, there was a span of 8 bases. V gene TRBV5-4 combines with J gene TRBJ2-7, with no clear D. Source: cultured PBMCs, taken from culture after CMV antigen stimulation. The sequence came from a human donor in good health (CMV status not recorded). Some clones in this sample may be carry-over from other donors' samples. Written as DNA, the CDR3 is TGTGCCAGCAGCTTTAGTTCAGCCTACGAGCAGTACTTC. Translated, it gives CASSFSSAYEQYF. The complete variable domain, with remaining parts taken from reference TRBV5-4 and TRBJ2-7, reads ETGVTQSPTHLIKTRGQQVTLRCSSQSGHNTVSWYQQALGQGPQFIFQYYREEENGRGNFPPRFSGLQFPNYSSELNVNALELDDSALYLCASSFSSAYEQYFGPGTRLTVT.